Listed below are T cell receptor beta chains from one sample, sequenced in a study of glioma-infiltrating T cells. TCRdb re-called the multiplex PCR reads with MiXCR, one entry per CDR3 protein. The sample consists of about 130,000 distinct CDR3 sequences, roughly 20% of them appearing once. Material for sequencing was glioma tissue, nonneoplastic brain tissue, or PBMCs (not recorded which). These TCRs come from a human donor with low-grade glioma or glioblastoma, undergoing nonglioma brain surgery, or in good health (not recorded which). Each CDR3 is given with its conserved first and last residue. A D gene is named only where the DNA matches it firmly. Clone size is stated in some rows and not others, as once, few, many or a class when expanded.

J	V	size	D	DNA	CDR3
TRBJ2-2	TRBV9	.	.	TGTGCCAGCAGCGTAGTTTCAACCGGGGAGCTGTTTTTT	CASSVVSTGELFF
TRBJ2-3	TRBV5-1	few	TRBD1	TGCGCCAGCAGCTGGTCCGGGACAGGCACAGATACGCAGTATTTT	CASSWSGTGTDTQYF
TRBJ2-7	TRBV12-3/TRBV12-4	many	.	TGTGCCAGCAGCCAATCGGGCTACGAGCAGTACTTC	CASSQSGYEQYF
TRBJ2-7	TRBV19	few	.	TGTGCCAGTAGTATCCTGGGGACCTACGAGCAGTACTTC	CASSILGTYEQYF
TRBJ2-3	TRBV11-1	.	TRBD2	TGTGCCAGCAGCCGGAGACTAGCGGGGACAAGCACAGATACGCAGTATTTT	CASSRRLAGTSTDTQYF
TRBJ2-7	TRBV4-3	many	TRBD2	TGCGCCAGCAGCCAAGCTAGCGGGCTCTCCTACGAGCAGTACTTC	CASSQASGLSYEQYF
TRBJ1-4	TRBV7-2	many	.	TGTGCCAGCAGCTTATACAAGTCCTCCGAGAAACTGTTTTTT	CASSLYKSSEKLFF
TRBJ1-6	TRBV6-6	many	.	TGTGCCAGCAGTTACGGAAGGAATAATTCACCCCTCCACTTT	CASSYGRNNSPLHF
TRBJ2-5	TRBV5-1	.	.	TGCGCCAGCAGCTTGAACACAAAAGAGACCCAGTACTTC	CASSLNTKETQYF
TRBJ1-1	TRBV7-2	many	.	TGTGCCAGCAAGGTTATGGGGGGCACTGAAGCTTTCTTT	CASKVMGGTEAFF
TRBJ2-1	TRBV20-1	.	.	TGCAGTGCTACTAGTCTGGGCTCCTACAGTGAGCAGCTCTTC	CSATSLGSYSEQLF
TRBJ2-3	TRBV4-1	many	.	TGCGCCAGCAGCCAAGGCAGGGGCACAGATACGCAGTATTTT	CASSQGRGTDTQYF
TRBJ1-3	TRBV5-1	many	.	TGCGCCAGCAGCTCAACGACAGGTTCTGGAAACACCATATATTTT	CASSSTTGSGNTIYF
TRBJ1-1	TRBV15	many	.	TGTGCCACCAGCAGGAGAAGAGACACTGAAGCTTTCTTT	CATSRRRDTEAFF
TRBJ1-2	TRBV10-3	many	.	TGTGCCATCCTCGGACAGAGCGGCTACACCTTC	CAILGQSGYTF
TRBJ2-6	TRBV11-2	many	.	TGTGCCAGCAGCCTCGATGGGGCCAACGTCCTGACTTTC	CASSLDGANVLTF
TRBJ2-5	TRBV29-1	few	.	TGCAGCGTTGACAGGGGACAAGAGACCCAGTACTTC	CSVDRGQETQYF
TRBJ1-4	TRBV19	many	.	TGTGCCAGTAGTACCCCTCGAGGGAATCTTAATGAAAAACTGTTTTTT	CASSTPRGNLNEKLFF
TRBJ2-5	TRBV6-1	many	.	TGTGCCAGCAGTAGAGCGAACAGGGTAGAGACCCAGTACTTC	CASSRANRVETQYF
TRBJ2-3	TRBV7-9	many	.	TGTGCCAGCAGCTTAGCCCCCCTGAGGGGGGCAGATACGCAGTATTTT	CASSLAPLRGADTQYF
TRBJ2-5	TRBV7-2	many	.	TGTGCCAGCAGCTTAGTAGAGACCCAGTACTTC	CASSLVETQYF
TRBJ2-7	TRBV12-3/TRBV12-4	once	.	TGTGCCAGCAATTTAGGAGATGAGCAGTACTTC	CASNLGDEQYF
TRBJ2-3	TRBV7-9	many	.	TGTGCCAGCAGCCCGACAGCAAACACAGATACGCAGTATTTT	CASSPTANTDTQYF
TRBJ1-1	TRBV2	many	.	TGTGCCAGCAGTGGCGTGATGAACACTGAAGCTTTCTTT	CASSGVMNTEAFF
TRBJ2-7	TRBV5-4	.	.	TGTGCCAGCAGCTTATCTGCGGACGAGCAGTACTTC	CASSLSADEQYF
TRBJ2-1	TRBV3-1	many	.	TGTGCCAGCAGCCAGGGGGGGGCGGAGACCTCCTACAATGAGCAGTTCTTC	CASSQGGAETSYNEQFF
TRBJ2-7	TRBV7-9	.	.	TGTGCCAGCAGCCCTGGACCCTCCTCCTACGAGCAGTACTTC	CASSPGPSSYEQYF
TRBJ1-3	TRBV15	many	.	TGTGCCACGCAGGGTTTACGAAACACCATATATTTT	CATQGLRNTIYF
TRBJ1-1	TRBV20-1	.	.	TGCAGTGCTGGCCGCGGGGGCACTGAAGCTTTCTTT	CSAGRGGTEAFF
TRBJ1-3	TRBV2	many	.	TGTGCCAGCAGCTCTCTGTTCGCTCGGGCCGGAAACACCATATATTTT	CASSSLFARAGNTIYF
TRBJ2-3	TRBV6-6	.	.	TGTGCCAGCAGGGGGTCCTGGGGCACAGATATGCAATATTTT	CASRGSWGTDMQYF
TRBJ1-4	TRBV7-8	many	.	TGTGCCAGCAGCCCTGACCAGCATGGTGAAAAACTGTTTTTT	CASSPDQHGEKLFF
TRBJ2-1	TRBV2	many	.	TGTGCCAGCGTAGCGGACTACAATGAGCAGTTCTTC	CASVADYNEQFF
TRBJ2-7	TRBV28	many	.	TGTGCCAGCAGTTTCCCGTCAGGGGAATCCTACGAGCAGTACTTC	CASSFPSGESYEQYF
TRBJ2-2	TRBV3-1	.	.	TGTGCCAGCAGCGTCACCGGGGAGCTGTTTTTT	CASSVTGELFF
TRBJ2-1	TRBV7-9	many	.	TGTGCCAGCAGCTTATTCCGTACACCCAACATGGATGAGCAGTTCTTC	CASSLFRTPNMDEQFF
TRBJ2-3	TRBV6-1	many	.	TGTGCCAGCCGAAACGAGGGTAGCACAGATACGCAGTATTTT	CASRNEGSTDTQYF
TRBJ2-3	TRBV6-4	many	.	TGTGCCAGCAGTGACTCTGGCAGAAGCACAGATACGCAGTATTTT	CASSDSGRSTDTQYF
TRBJ2-7	TRBV7-2	many	TRBD2	TGTGCCAGCAGCTTTTCTAGCGGAACCTACGAGCAGTACTTC	CASSFSSGTYEQYF
TRBJ2-3	TRBV20-1	once	.	TGCAGTGCTGTTAGGCGGTTAGCCACAGATACGCAGTATTTT	CSAVRRLATDTQYF
TRBJ2-5	TRBV6-1	many	TRBD2	TGTGCCAGCACCAAGACTAGCGGGGGAGAAGAGACCCAGTACTTC	CASTKTSGGEETQYF
TRBJ2-3	TRBV7-3	few	.	TGTGCCAGCAGCTGGAGCGGGAGCACAGATACGCAGTATTTT	CASSWSGSTDTQYF
TRBJ1-4	TRBV4-2	many	.	TGTGCCAGCAGCCAAGATGAAAAGGTTATGGGGAATGAAAAACTGTTTTTT	CASSQDEKVMGNEKLFF
TRBJ1-4	TRBV12-3/TRBV12-4	few	.	TGTGCCAGCAGTATAAGGAGGGGGGAAAAACTGTTTTTT	CASSIRRGEKLFF
TRBJ2-1	TRBV2	many	.	TGTGCCAGCAATGGCGAAGTAATCTACAATGAGCAGTTCTTC	CASNGEVIYNEQFF